Detailed here is one TCR beta chain. Its recognized antigen is unknown. The library was prepared using 5' RACE. The input for every TCR library was approximately 3,500 ng of total RNA. For each sample, cDNA synthesis was carried out in eight separate reactions using SMARTScribe reverse transcriptase. Unique molecular identifiers containing a 6-nucleotide sample barcode were introduced through template switching during cDNA synthesis. TCRalpha and TCRbeta cDNA was amplified by two nested PCRs of roughly 15 and 9 cycles, with bead purification after each PCR. Before amplification, the cDNA was both treated with uracil DNA-glycosylase and purified with the QIAquick PCR purification kit. The second PCR added Illumina TruSeq-compatible adapters along with sample-specific barcodes. TapeStation and Qubit were used to check library quality and concentration, and around 5.3 ng of each library was pooled. Sequencing of the pooled libraries was done on an Illumina HiSeq2500 single-index Rapid Run using custom sequencing primers and 2 x 100 bp reads. The original methods were these. MiGEC version 1.2.6 was used for UMI-based consensus assembly to correct PCR and sequencing errors. V(D)J alignment, clonotype assembly and CDR3 extraction were performed with MiXCR version 2.1.1. Normalisation of gene usage, clonotype sharing and MAIT/NKT TCR abundance was achieved by analysing the top 1000, 10 000 and 20 000 clonotypes per sample. After downsampling to 27 000 UMIs, diversity was calculated as the inverse Simpson index using the vegan R package. Statistical testing used paired Mann-Whitney U tests on the discordant twin pairs and applied Benjamini-Hochberg correction for multiple testing. Based on TCRdb reprocessing of the reads, there is one entry per CDR3 protein sequence, and DNA is missing. The V and J calls come from TCRdb's annotation, not from the publication. The sample's own table lists fewer than 400,000 distinct CDR3 sequences. About 5% of the sample rests with the top ten.

This sample was taken from a study of monozygotic twins with inflammatory bowel disease (dated by TCRdb to between 2017 and 2020). About the study as a whole: The full study comprised 28 monozygotic twin pairs: nine German pairs (four IBD-concordant, five IBD-discordant) and 19 IBD-discordant Danish pairs. Within discordant pairs, disease-associated traits were sought mainly by comparing IBD patients with their genetically identical healthy co-twins. Each individual had, on average, about 151 000 unique TCRalpha sequences and 181 000 unique TCRbeta sequences available for analysis. Broad study findings and their caveats: Compared with healthy twins, IBD patients shared fewer clonotypes with other individuals, and the difference was most pronounced in patients with signs of disease activity. TCRbeta repertoire diversity, by inverse Simpson index, was decreased in IBD patients compared with their healthy co-twins. The results gave no support for a single strong signal or clonotype linked to IBD. Distinction between different T cell subtypes could not be achieved in the analysis. Background noise and inter-individual variability may have been introduced into the repertoires by the differing immunosuppressive treatments among patients. Repertoire similarity did not differ between concordant and discordant twins, which could be due to limited statistical power.

There are 14 amino acids in the CDR3, from cysteine to phenylalanine inclusive. DNA was not recorded. Per the germline V gene, MNHNS is the CDR1 and SASEGT is the CDR2. An approximately 2.6 ml peripheral blood sample was drawn into PAXgene tubes per donor and stored at -80°C. Without T cell sorting, total RNA was isolated from whole blood using the PAXgene blood miRNA kit on an automated QIAcube. Peripheral blood from monozygotic twin pairs, either concordant or discordant for inflammatory bowel disease, underwent deep TCRalpha and TCRbeta repertoire profiling that used unique molecular barcoding. Smoking habits were recorded for all twin pairs, with individuals classified as current, former or never smokers.

Material: blood. The clonotype originates from a human donor with ulcerative colitis or Crohn's disease, or a healthy co-twin of an affected twin (not recorded which). The V gene is TRBV6-1 and the J gene is TRBJ1-1; no DNA is available, so the TRBD1 call from TCRdb remains unchecked. The CDR3 reads CASSGQVLLTEAFF.